This entry lists 10 T cell receptor beta chains sequenced from one sample in a study of CXCR4 blockade with PD-1 therapy in pancreatic cancer. The repertoire was sequenced with immunoSEQ multiplex PCR; TCRdb's copy has only in-frame clones and lacks some. In the table there are about 4,800 clones, around 62% of which are singletons. Sequencing was done on a sample of tumor tissue. All receptors come from a human donor with pancreatic ductal adenocarcinoma.

J is TRBJ1-3 and V is TRBV11-3; no definite D call. The CDR3 sequence is 15 residues long. Trimming removed 5 bases from V and 0 bases from J, with 11 bases in between. Germline loops: CDR1 SGHNT, CDR2 YENEEA. Here the CDR3 reads CASSPDTFSGNTIYF. In nucleotides, the CDR3 is TGTGCCAGCAGCCCAGACACCTTCTCTGGAAACACCATATATTTT.

This rearrangement joins TRBV12-1 to TRBJ1-2. TRBV12-1 is an annotated pseudogene. The CDR3 contains 14 residues. The CDR3 sequence: CASLGFHLNYGYTF. DNA for the CDR3: TGTGCCAGCCTGGGTTTCCATCTAAACTATGGCTACACCTTC.

This clone was seen a few times. The V gene is TRBV25-1, the J gene TRBJ2-5; TRBD1 matches at 7 bases. Unmatched junction bases numbered 11, after V lost 6 bases and J lost 4 bases. Germline V gene data show CDR1 as MGHDK and CDR2 as SYGVNS. CDR3 length equals 15 residues. The CDR3 is CASSRPRQGGETQYF. CDR3 in DNA: TGTGCCAGCAGCCGCCCCCGACAGGGTGGAGAGACCCAGTACTTC.

The chain couples TRBV19 to TRBJ1-5; 7 bases align to TRBD1. Germline CDR1 is LNHDA and CDR2 is SQIVND (reference sequence). The V and J ends lost 0 bases and 1 base, in that order; junction bases with no gene match: 9. This CDR3 region has 18 residues. The CDR3 DNA reads TGTGCCAGTAGTATAGATTCCCCGACAGGGACCAGCAATCAGCCCCAGCATTTT. It translates to CASSIDSPTGTSNQPQHF.

This clone was observed a few times. The genes are TRBV6-8 and TRBJ2-2, with D tentatively TRBD1 or TRBD2 (6 bases each). V lost 5 bases to trimming and J lost 5 bases, with 12 bases between them. The CDR3 consists of 14 residues. Germline V gene lookup returns CDR1 MNHGY and CDR2 SAAAGT. CDR3 region: CASSLLGGTGELFF. Here the CDR3 DNA reads TGTGCCAGCAGTCTTCTAGGGGGGACCGGGGAGCTGTTTTTT.

This chain uses TRBV29-1 with TRBJ1-2; 7 positions match TRBD1. J lost 8 bases, V lost 3 bases, and 12 bases had no gene match. CDR1 is SQVTM and CDR2 is ANQGSEA in the germline V gene. The CDR3 runs to 14 residues. The CDR3 reads CSVDREGGAGGYTF. Written as DNA, the CDR3 is TGCAGCGTTGATAGGGAAGGGGGCGCGGGGGGCTACACCTTC.

This clone was observed once. The chain joins TRBV30 to TRBJ2-3; 8 bases are a match to TRBD1. Germline-derived CDR1 and CDR2 are GTSNPN and SVGIG (reference sequence). The V segment lost 8 bases and the J segment 4 bases; nucleotides outside the gene matches: 14. The CDR3 length is 15 residues. CDR3 bases: TGTGCCCTAAGACAGGGGATAGGTCAAGCAGATACGCAGTATTTT. It is translated as CALRQGIGQADTQYF.

This chain joins TRBV12-5 and TRBJ2-7; D gene uncertain. Deletions cut 5 bases from V and 1 base from J, with 12 bases between. Germline loops: CDR1 LGHNT, CDR2 FRNRAP. This CDR3 is 14 amino acids long. The CDR3: CASGRDGHSYEQYF. Here the CDR3 DNA reads TGTGCTAGTGGTCGCGACGGTCATTCCTACGAGCAGTACTTC.

This clone was seen a handful of times. V is TRBV2 and J is TRBJ2-3, with 9 bases identical to TRBD2. Trimming at V came to 6 bases and at J to 3 bases, leaving 10 bases not matched to a gene. The CDR3 length is 16 residues. Germline CDR1 SNHLY, CDR2 FYNNEI. The CDR3 spells CASSVGSGRGTDTQYF. The CDR3, as DNA: TGTGCCAGCAGCGTAGGTAGCGGGAGAGGGACAGATACGCAGTATTTT.

This clone has a handful of counts. The chain is built from TRBV6-8 and TRBJ2-5, with 8 bases fitting TRBD1. Looked up from germline, CDR1 is MNHGY and CDR2 is SAAAGT. J gave up 6 bases and V 5 bases, and 8 bases lay outside the gene matches. This CDR3 comprises 14 residues. CDR3 region: CASSNGQGRQTQYF. CDR3 DNA sequence: TGTGCCAGCAGTAACGGACAGGGCCGACAGACCCAGTACTTC.